This T cell receptor (beta chain) comes out of a study of blood T cell repertoires in COVID-19. Study-level information: In each case, the material was cDNA or gDNA derived from T cells, B-cell-depleted T cells, or PBMCs.

The germline V gene has CDR1 SGDLS and CDR2 YYNGEE. The germline V and J ends were trimmed by 0 bases and 3 bases, with 14 bases remaining between them. This CDR3 comprises 16 residues. In the original processing: From reference gene primer amplification, estimates of nucleated cell counts were derived. Generated by immunoSEQ multiplex PCR, the TCRdb table keeps only in-frame clones and is missing some. That table gives V, J and clone size, and the DNA gave D and trimming. The sample includes under 100,000 clones, around 90% of them seen just once. Sample: peripheral blood. The chain couples TRBV9 to TRBJ2-3; D might be TRBD2 (6 bases). The receptor's source is a man younger than 40 with acute or convalescent COVID-19. The CDR3 protein is CASSVASLARTDTQYF. In DNA form, the CDR3 reads TGTGCCAGCAGCGTAGCTTCACTAGCACGAACAGATACGCAGTATTTT.